This T cell receptor (beta chain) was profiled in a study of cytomegalovirus exposure and HLA in healthy donors. 60 Vbeta and 13 Jbeta primers were used in PCR. Repertoires were generated with immunoSEQ multiplex PCR, while TCRdb's copy carries only in-frame clones and drops some. The sample records roughly 160,000 clones, about 77% being singletons. Findings and limits, study-wide: Later analysis associated a missense DCLRE1C variant with TCR beta V- and J-gene trimming.

This clone was observed a single time. What it binds is unknown. The CDR3 loop spans 16 amino acids. Germline CDR1 and CDR2: SEHNR and FQNEAQ (reference sequence). V lost 5 bases to trimming and J lost 4 bases; unmatched junction nucleotides: 11. The sequence came from a man under 40 in good health and CMV-seronegative. The rearrangement joins TRBV7-9 to TRBJ2-7, with TRBD2 matching 10 bases. Material: PBMCs. CDR3 DNA: TGTGCCAGCAGCCAATCCCTCGGACTAGCGGAGTACGAGCAGTACTTC. Protein sequence: CASSQSLGLAEYEQYF.